These 20 T cell receptor beta chains were all obtained from the same sample, sequenced in a study of follicular helper T cells after annual influenza vaccination. Generated by immunoSEQ multiplex PCR, the TCRdb table keeps only in-frame clones and is missing some. Among about 6,800 clones listed, about 88% were seen once. The time point was: 2015-2016 season, 7 days after influenza vaccination. This specimen was CXCR5+ CD38- circulating T follicular helper cells from blood, taken 7 days after influenza vaccination. The subset: circulating Tfh, non-naive CD4+CXCR5+PD-1+ (ICOS+CD38+ or ICOS-CD38-). The receptor set was obtained from an adult who received the influenza vaccine.

The chain has TRBV4-3 and TRBJ2-2; the D is unclear. V lost 0 bases and J lost 3, with 8 bases in between. The length of the CDR3 is 15 residues. Germline CDR1 is LGHNA and CDR2 is YSLEER. CDR3 loop: CASSQEGTYTGELFF. The DNA of the CDR3 is TGCGCCAGCAGCCAAGAGGGAACTTACACCGGGGAGCTGTTTTTT.

In this sample, this clone turned up a few times. This sequence joins TRBV4-2 and TRBJ2-2, with TRBD2 matching 8 bases. This CDR3 is built from 17 residues. Germline CDR1 is LGHNA and CDR2 is YNFKEQ. V dropped 0 bases and J dropped 0; count of bases not matched to a gene: 3. DNA of the CDR3: TGTGCCAGCAGCCAAGATGCGGGGGGCACGAACACCGGGGAGCTGTTTTTT. Translation: CASSQDAGGTNTGELFF.

The chain uses TRBV30 and TRBJ1-3, with D maybe TRBD1 (6 bases). The CDR3 loop spans 17 amino acids. Germline assignment: CDR1 GTSNPN and CDR2 SVGIG (reference sequence). Trimming took 1 base from V and 2 from J, leaving 18 bases between them. The CDR3 reads CAWSGLTGLLAGNTIYF. Here the CDR3 DNA reads TGTGCCTGGAGTGGCCTAACAGGGTTGTTGGCTGGAAACACCATATATTTT.

This chain uses TRBV18 with TRBJ1-4; unclear D gene. The V and J ends lost 4 bases and 8 bases respectively, with 11 bases between them. The germline V gene encodes CDR1 KGHSH and CDR2 LQKENI. This CDR3 is 13 amino acids long. This CDR3 reads CASSRGNKEKLFF. DNA of the CDR3: TGTGCCAGCTCACGAGGAAATAAGGAAAAACTGTTTTTT.

This clone was seen a few times. This rearrangement joins TRBV5-6 to TRBJ2-1; TRBD2 matches 14 bases. The CDR3 is 14 amino acids. Germline CDR1 is SGHDT and CDR2 is YYEEEE. The V segment lost 5 bases and the J segment 6 bases; nucleotides outside the gene matches: 1. CDR3 amino acids: CASRTSGRGNEQFF. CDR3 in DNA: TGTGCCAGCAGGACTAGCGGGAGGGGCAATGAGCAGTTCTTC.

The chain has TRBV5-1 and TRBJ2-7, with 7 positions matching TRBD1. J was trimmed by 6 bases and V by 0 bases; bases with no gene match: 12. Germline V gene lookup returns CDR1 SGHRS and CDR2 YFSETQ. The CDR3 loop spans 16 amino acids. CDR3 loop: CASSLVGGQRKGEQYF. CDR3 nucleotides: TGCGCCAGCAGCTTGGTAGGGGGACAGAGAAAAGGCGAGCAGTACTTC.

This sequence joins TRBV12-5 and TRBJ2-5; D tentatively fits TRBD1 or TRBD2 (5 bases each). Germline loops: CDR1 LGHNT, CDR2 FRNRAP. The ends were cut back, 5 bases at V and 3 bases at J, with 13 bases in the middle. The CDR3 totals 14 residues. CDR3 protein: CASGRGGYEETQYF. The CDR3, as DNA: TGTGCTAGTGGTAGGGGCGGGTATGAAGAGACCCAGTACTTC.

This clone occurred once. This chain uses TRBV5-1 with TRBJ2-2; D is undetermined. Germline V gene sequence: CDR1 SGHRS, CDR2 YFSETQ. The germline V and J ends were trimmed by 1 base and 8 bases, with 9 bases remaining between them. CDR3 length: 13 amino acids. The CDR3 reads CASSLLARGELFF. The CDR3 bases are TGCGCCAGCAGCTTGTTAGCAAGGGGGGAGCTGTTTTTT.

In its sample, this clone was seen once. The V call is TRBV18, the J call TRBJ1-1, with 10 bases lining up with TRBD1. The V and J ends lost 6 bases and 12 bases, in that order; junction bases with no gene match: 13. Germline loops: CDR1 KGHSH, CDR2 LQKENI. The CDR3 contains 14 residues. The DNA for the CDR3 is TGTGCCAGCTCTCCGAGCAACCCGGGACAGGGGACTTTCTTT. As protein: CASSPSNPGQGTFF. Full variable domain (missing parts from reference TRBV18 and TRBJ1-1): NAGVMQNPRHLVRRRGQEARLRCSPMKGHSHVYWYRQLPEEGLKFMVYLQKENIIDESGMPKERFSAEFPKEGPSILRIQQVVRGDSAAYFCASSPSNPGQGTFFGQGTRLTVV.

In its sample, this clone was seen once. The chain uses TRBV11-2 and TRBJ1-2; tentatively, D is TRBD1 (5 bases). CDR1 SGHAT and CDR2 FQNNGV come from the germline V gene. V lost 2 bases, J lost 4 bases, and 11 bases lay in between. The CDR3 has 14 residues. The CDR3 bases are TGTGCCAGCAGCTTACCGGGGGGTGGCTATGGCTACACCTTC. Its translation is CASSLPGGGYGYTF.

The V call is TRBV7-8, the J call TRBJ1-1; no clear D. The germline V gene encodes CDR1 SGHVS and CDR2 FQNEAQ. Trimming removed 4 bases from V and 0 bases from J, with 12 bases in between. This CDR3 spans 15 amino acids. CDR3 nucleotide sequence: TGTGCCAGCAGCTCCCGGACGGTTATGAACACTGAAGCTTTCTTT. It is translated as CASSSRTVMNTEAFF.

The chain carries TRBV5-6 and TRBJ2-7, with D possibly TRBD1 on 5 matching bases. This CDR3 has 15 residues. CDR1 and CDR2 from the germline V gene are SGHDT and YYEEEE. V shed 0 bases and J shed 5 bases, with 15 bases lying between them. CDR3 bases: TGTGCCAGCAGCTTGGATATGGCAGGGTACGACGAGCAGTACGTC. Its translation: CASSLDMAGYDEQYV.

CDR3 sequence reads: CASQRRESGDTQYF. The CDR3 region has the DNA TGTGCCAGCCAGCGGCGGGAGTCAGGAGATACGCAGTATTTT. The genes are TRBV2 and TRBJ2-3; 7 bases are shared with TRBD2. The CDR3 extends over 14 amino acids. J gave up 5 bases and V 8 bases, and 10 bases lay outside the gene matches. The V gene's germline CDR1 is SNHLY and CDR2 FYNNEI.

V is TRBV5-1 and J is TRBJ1-5, with D perhaps matching TRBD1 (6 bases). Trimming stripped 3 bases from V and 4 bases from J, with 14 bases between. Germline V CDR1 and CDR2: SGHRS, YFSETQ. The CDR3 covers 15 residues. The CDR3 here is CASSSTGQSNQPQHF. The CDR3, as DNA: TGCGCCAGCAGCTCCACAGGACAGAGTAATCAGCCCCAGCATTTT.

The chain is built from TRBV5-4 and TRBJ1-2, with TRBD1 as a possible D gene (6 bases). Germline CDR1 and CDR2: SGHNT and YYREEE (reference sequence). This CDR3 is built from 16 residues. V was trimmed by 2 bases and J by 4 bases, leaving 18 bases between them. CDR3 amino acids: CASSFSGAAWSYGYTF. CDR3 nucleotides: TGTGCCAGCAGCTTCTCAGGGGCAGCTTGGAGCTATGGCTACACCTTC.

This chain joins TRBV19 and TRBJ2-1, with 8 bases identical to TRBD2. CDR1 LNHDA and CDR2 SQIVND come from the germline V gene (reference sequence). The trim removed 9 bases at V and 4 bases at J, leaving 20 bases unmatched. The CDR3 sequence is 18 residues long. The CDR3 coding sequence is TGTGCCAGATGCAACACTAGCGGTGAGGTCGGTGGATACAATGAGCAGTTCTTC. Its protein product is CARCNTSGEVGGYNEQFF.

This chain joins TRBV27 and TRBJ2-7; D may correspond to TRBD1 or TRBD2 (5 bases each). Trimming took off 8 bases at V and 1 base at J, with 18 bases between the two ends. Germline-derived CDR1 and CDR2 are MNHEY and SMNVEV (reference sequence). The CDR3 contains 15 residues. In nucleotides, the CDR3 is TGTGCCAGCGCCAGGGATGGGGGAACGTCCTACGAGCAGTACTTC. This translates into CASARDGGTSYEQYF.

This clone was seen just once. The gene calls are TRBV15 and TRBJ2-3; 7 nucleotides match TRBD2. J lost 3 bases, V lost 0 bases, and 6 bases had no gene match. CDR3 size: 16 residues. Germline V gives CDR1 LNHNV, CDR2 YYDKDF (reference sequence). The CDR3 spells CATSRDIGEGTDTQYF. The CDR3 nucleotides read TGTGCCACCAGCAGAGATATCGGGGAGGGAACAGATACGCAGTATTTT.

The chain links TRBV7-2 to TRBJ1-2; D may be TRBD1 (6 bases). The germline V gene encodes CDR1 SGHTA and CDR2 FQGNSA. The V end was cut by 2 bases, the J end by 3 bases, with 7 bases between. The CDR3 totals 13 residues. The CDR3: CASSLNRDYGYTF. The CDR3 DNA reads TGTGCCAGCAGCTTAAACAGGGACTATGGCTACACCTTC.

V gene TRBV30 combines with J gene TRBJ2-1; TRBD2 is a possible D gene (5 bases). CDR3 length: 13 residues. V lost 0 bases and J lost 3, with 6 bases in between. The germline V gene encodes CDR1 GTSNPN and CDR2 SVGIG (reference sequence). This CDR3 is CAWSVLDYNEQFF. In nucleotides, the CDR3 is TGTGCCTGGAGTGTACTAGACTACAATGAGCAGTTCTTC.